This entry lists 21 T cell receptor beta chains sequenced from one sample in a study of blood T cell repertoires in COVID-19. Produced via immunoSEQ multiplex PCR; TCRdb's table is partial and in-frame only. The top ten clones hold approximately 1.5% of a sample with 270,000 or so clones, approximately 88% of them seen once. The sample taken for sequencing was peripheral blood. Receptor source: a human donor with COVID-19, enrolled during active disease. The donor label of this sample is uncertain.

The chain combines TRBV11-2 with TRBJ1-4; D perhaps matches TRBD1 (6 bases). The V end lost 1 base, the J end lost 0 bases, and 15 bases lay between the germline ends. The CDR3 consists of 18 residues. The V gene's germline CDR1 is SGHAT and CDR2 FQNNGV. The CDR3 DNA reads TGTGCCAGCAGCTTAGCCCGGGTAGGACAGACAACTAATGAAAAACTGTTTTTT. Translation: CASSLARVGQTTNEKLFF.

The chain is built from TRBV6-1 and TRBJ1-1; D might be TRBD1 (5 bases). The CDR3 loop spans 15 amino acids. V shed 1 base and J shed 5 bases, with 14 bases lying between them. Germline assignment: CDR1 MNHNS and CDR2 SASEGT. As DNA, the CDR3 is TGTGCCAGCAGTGAAGGTAGGGGTCTCTGGACTGAAGCTTTCTTT. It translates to CASSEGRGLWTEAFF.

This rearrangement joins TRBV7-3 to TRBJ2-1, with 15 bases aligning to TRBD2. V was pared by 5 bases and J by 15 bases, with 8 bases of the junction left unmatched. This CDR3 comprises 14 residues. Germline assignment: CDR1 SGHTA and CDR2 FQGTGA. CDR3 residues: CASSPTGLAGGGFF. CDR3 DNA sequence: TGTGCCAGCAGCCCAACAGGACTAGCGGGAGGGGGGTTCTTC.

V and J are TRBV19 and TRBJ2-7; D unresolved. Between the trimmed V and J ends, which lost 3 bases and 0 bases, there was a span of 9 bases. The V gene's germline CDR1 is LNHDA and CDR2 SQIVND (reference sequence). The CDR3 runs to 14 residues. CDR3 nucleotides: TGTGCCAGTAGTATCTCTGGCAACTCCTACGAGCAGTACTTC. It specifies CASSISGNSYEQYF.

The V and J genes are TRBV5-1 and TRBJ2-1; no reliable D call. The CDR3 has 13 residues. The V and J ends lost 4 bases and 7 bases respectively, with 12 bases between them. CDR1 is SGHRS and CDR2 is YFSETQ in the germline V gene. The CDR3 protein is CASSRDLRNEQFF. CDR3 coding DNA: TGCGCCAGCAGCCGTGACTTGAGAAATGAGCAGTTCTTC.

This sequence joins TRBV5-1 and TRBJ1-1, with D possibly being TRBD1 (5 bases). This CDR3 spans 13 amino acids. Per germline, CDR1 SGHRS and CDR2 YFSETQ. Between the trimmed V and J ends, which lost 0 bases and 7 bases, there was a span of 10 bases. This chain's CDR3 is CASSLARVDEAFF. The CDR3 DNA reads TGCGCCAGCAGCTTGGCCAGGGTCGATGAAGCTTTCTTT.

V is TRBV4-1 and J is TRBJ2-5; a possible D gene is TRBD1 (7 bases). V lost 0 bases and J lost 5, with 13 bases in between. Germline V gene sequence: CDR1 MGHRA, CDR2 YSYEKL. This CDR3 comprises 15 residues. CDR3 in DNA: TGCGCCAGCAGCCAAGATACGCCAGGGGGGGAGACCCAGTACTTC. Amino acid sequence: CASSQDTPGGETQYF.

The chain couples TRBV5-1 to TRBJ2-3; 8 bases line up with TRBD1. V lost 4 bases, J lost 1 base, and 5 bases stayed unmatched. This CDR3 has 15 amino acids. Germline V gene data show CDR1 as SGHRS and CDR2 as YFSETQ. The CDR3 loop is CASSTGQGGTDTQYF. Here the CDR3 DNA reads TGCGCCAGCAGCACTGGACAGGGAGGCACAGATACGCAGTATTTT.

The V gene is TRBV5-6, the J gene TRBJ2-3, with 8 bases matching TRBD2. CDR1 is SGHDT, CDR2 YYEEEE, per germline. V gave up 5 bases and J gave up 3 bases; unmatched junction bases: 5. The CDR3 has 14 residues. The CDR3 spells CASSAGTRTDTQYF. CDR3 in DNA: TGTGCCAGCAGTGCCGGGACTAGGACAGATACGCAGTATTTT.

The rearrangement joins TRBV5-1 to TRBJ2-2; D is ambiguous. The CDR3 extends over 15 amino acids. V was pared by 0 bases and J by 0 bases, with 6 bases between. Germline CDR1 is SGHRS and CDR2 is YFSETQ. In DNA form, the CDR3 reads TGCGCCAGCAGCTTGGGAAGAGCGAACACCGGGGAGCTGTTTTTT. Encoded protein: CASSLGRANTGELFF.

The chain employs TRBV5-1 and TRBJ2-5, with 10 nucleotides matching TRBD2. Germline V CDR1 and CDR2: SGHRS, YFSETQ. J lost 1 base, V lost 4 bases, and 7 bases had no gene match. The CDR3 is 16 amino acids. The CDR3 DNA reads TGCGCCAGCAGCCCCCGACTAGCGGGCCCCCAAGAGACCCAGTACTTC. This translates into CASSPRLAGPQETQYF.

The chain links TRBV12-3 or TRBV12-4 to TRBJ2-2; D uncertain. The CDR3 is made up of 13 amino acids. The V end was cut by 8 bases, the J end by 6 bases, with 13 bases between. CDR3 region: CASSSDRAGELFF. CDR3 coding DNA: TGTGCCAGCTCGTCTGATCGGGCCGGGGAGCTGTTTTTT.

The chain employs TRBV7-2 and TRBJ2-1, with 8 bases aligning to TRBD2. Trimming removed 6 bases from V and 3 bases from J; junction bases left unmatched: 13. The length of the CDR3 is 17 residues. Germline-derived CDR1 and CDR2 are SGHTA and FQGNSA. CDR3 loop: CASRSPTREGHYNEQFF. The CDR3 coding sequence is TGTGCCAGCAGGTCACCGACTCGGGAGGGCCACTACAATGAGCAGTTCTTC.

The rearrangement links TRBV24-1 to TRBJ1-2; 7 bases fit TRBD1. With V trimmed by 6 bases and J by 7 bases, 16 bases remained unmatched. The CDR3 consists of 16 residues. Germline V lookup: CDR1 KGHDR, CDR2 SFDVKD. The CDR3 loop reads CATSRLLGQLRRGYTF. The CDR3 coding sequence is TGTGCCACCAGTCGGCTCTTGGGACAGCTCCGCCGTGGCTACACCTTC.

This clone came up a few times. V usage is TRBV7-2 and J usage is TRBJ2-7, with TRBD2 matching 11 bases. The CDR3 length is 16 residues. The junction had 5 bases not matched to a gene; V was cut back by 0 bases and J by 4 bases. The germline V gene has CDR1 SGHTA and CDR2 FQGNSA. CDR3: CASSLALAGAAYEQYF. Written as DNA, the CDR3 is TGTGCCAGCAGCTTAGCACTAGCGGGGGCGGCTTACGAGCAGTACTTC.

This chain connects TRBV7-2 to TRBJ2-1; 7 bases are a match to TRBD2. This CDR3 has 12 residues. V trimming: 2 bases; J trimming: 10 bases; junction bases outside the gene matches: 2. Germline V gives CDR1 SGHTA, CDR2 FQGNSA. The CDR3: CASSLLGLEQFF. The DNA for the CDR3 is TGTGCCAGCAGCTTATTGGGACTAGAGCAGTTCTTC.

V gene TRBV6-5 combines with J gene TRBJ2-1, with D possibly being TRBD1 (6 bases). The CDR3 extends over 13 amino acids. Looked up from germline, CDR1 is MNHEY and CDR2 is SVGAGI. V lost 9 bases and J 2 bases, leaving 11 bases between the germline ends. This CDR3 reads CASRDTAYNEQFF. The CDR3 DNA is TGTGCCAGTCGGGACACCGCCTACAATGAGCAGTTCTTC.

The CDR3 region has the DNA TGTGCCAGTGAGGGCAATGAGCAGTTCTTC. It encodes CASEGNEQFF. The rearrangement uses TRBV19 and TRBJ2-1, with TRBD2 as a possible D gene (5 bases). This CDR3 is 10 amino acids long. Per germline, CDR1 LNHDA and CDR2 SQIVND (reference sequence). V lost 8 bases and J lost 6, with 5 bases in between.

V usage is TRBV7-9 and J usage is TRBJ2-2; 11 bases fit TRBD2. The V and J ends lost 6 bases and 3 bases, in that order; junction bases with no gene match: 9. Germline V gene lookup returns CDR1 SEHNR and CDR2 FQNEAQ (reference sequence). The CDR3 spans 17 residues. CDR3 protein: CASRPRPSGRHTGELFF. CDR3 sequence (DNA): TGTGCCAGCAGGCCTAGGCCTAGCGGGAGGCACACCGGGGAGCTGTTTTTT.

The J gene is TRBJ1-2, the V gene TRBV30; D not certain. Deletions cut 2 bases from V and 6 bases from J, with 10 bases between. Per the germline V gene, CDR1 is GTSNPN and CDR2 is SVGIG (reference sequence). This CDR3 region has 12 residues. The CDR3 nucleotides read TGTGCCTGGAGTAATTCGGTTAATGGCTACACCTTC. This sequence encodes CAWSNSVNGYTF. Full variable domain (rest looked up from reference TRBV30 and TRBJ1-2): SQTIHQWPATLVQPVGSPLSLECTVEGTSNPNLYWYRQAAGRGLQLLFYSVGIGQISSEVPQNLSASRPQDRQFILSSKKLLLSDSGFYLCAWSNSVNGYTFGSGTRLTVV.

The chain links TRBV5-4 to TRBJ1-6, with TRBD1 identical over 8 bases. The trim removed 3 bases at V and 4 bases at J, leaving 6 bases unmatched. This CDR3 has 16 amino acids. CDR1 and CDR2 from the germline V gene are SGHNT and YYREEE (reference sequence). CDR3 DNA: TGTGCCAGCAGCTATGGCGGGACAGGTTATAATTCACCCCTCCACTTT. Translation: CASSYGGTGYNSPLHF.